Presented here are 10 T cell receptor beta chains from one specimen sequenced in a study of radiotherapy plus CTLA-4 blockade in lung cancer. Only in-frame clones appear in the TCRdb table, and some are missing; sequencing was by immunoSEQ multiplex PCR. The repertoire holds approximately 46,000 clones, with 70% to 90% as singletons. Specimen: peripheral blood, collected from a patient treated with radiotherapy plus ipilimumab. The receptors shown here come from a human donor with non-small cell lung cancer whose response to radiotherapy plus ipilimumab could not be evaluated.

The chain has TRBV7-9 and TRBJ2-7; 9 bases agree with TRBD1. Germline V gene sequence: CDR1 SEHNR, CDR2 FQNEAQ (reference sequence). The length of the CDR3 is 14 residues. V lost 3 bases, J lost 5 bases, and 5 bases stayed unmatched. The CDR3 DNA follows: TGTGCCAGCAGCTTTTGGGACAGGGCCCACGAGCAGTACTTC. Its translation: CASSFWDRAHEQYF.

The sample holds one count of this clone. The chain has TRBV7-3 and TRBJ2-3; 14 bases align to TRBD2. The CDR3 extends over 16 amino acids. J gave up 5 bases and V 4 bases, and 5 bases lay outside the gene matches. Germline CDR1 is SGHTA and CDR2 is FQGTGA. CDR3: CASSWGLAGAEDTQYF. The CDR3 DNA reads TGTGCCAGCAGCTGGGGACTAGCGGGAGCAGAAGATACGCAGTATTTT.

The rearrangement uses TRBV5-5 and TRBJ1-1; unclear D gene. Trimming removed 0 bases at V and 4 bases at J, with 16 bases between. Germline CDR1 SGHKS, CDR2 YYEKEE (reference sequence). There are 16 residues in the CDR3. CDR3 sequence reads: CASSLAGGLWATEAFF. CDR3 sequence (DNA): TGTGCCAGCAGCTTGGCCGGAGGCCTCTGGGCCACTGAAGCTTTCTTT. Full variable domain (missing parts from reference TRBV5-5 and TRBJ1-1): DAGVTQSPTHLIKTRGQQVTLRCSPISGHKSVSWYQQVLGQGPQFIFQYYEKEERGRGNFPDRFSARQFPNYSSELNVNALLLGDSALYLCASSLAGGLWATEAFFGQGTRLTVV.

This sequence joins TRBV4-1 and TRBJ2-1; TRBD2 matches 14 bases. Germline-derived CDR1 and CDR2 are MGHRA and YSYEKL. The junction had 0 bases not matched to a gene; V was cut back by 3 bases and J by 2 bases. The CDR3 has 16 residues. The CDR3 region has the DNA TGCGCCAGCAGCCAGGGACTAGCGGGAGCCTACAATGAGCAGTTCTTC. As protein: CASSQGLAGAYNEQFF.

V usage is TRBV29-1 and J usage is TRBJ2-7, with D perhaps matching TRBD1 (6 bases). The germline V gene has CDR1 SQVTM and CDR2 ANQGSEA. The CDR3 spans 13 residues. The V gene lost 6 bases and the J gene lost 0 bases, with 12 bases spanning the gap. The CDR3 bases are TGCAGCGTATGGACAGCAACCTCCTACGAGCAGTACTTC. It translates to CSVWTATSYEQYF.

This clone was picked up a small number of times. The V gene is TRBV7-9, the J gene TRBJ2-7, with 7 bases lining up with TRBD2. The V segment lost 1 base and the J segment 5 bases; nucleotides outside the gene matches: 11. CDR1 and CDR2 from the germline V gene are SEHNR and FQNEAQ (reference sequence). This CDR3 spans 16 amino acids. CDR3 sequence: CASSLGGRLAVHEQYF. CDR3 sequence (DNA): TGTGCCAGCAGCTTAGGGGGCAGACTAGCCGTCCACGAGCAGTACTTC.

CDR3 DNA: TGTGCCAGCAGCCAATCTTCTGACAGGGGAGGGAACGAGCAGTACTTC. It codes for CASSQSSDRGGNEQYF. The chain joins TRBV4-2 to TRBJ2-7; a weak D match, TRBD1 (8 bases). The germline gives CDR1 LGHNA, CDR2 YNFKEQ. The CDR3 has 16 amino acids. V was cut by 2 bases and J by 5 bases, with 19 bases left in between.

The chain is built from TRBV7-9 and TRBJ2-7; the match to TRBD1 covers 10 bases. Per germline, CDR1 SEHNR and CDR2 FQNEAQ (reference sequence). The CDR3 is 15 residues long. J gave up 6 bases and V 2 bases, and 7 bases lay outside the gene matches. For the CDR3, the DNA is TGTGCCAGCAGCTTACACGGGACAGGGGTTGGCGAGCAGTACTTC. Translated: CASSLHGTGVGEQYF.

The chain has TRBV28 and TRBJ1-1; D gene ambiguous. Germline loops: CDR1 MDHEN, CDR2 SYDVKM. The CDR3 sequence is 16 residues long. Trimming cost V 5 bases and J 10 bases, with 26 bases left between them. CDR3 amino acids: CASSAHRADRVFRAFF. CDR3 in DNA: TGTGCCAGCAGTGCCCACAGAGCTGATCGAGTGTTTCGAGCTTTCTTT.

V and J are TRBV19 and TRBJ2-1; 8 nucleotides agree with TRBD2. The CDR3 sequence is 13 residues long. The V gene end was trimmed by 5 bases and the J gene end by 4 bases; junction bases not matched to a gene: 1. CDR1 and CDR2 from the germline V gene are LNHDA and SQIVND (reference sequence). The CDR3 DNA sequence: TGTGCCAGTAGTGGCGGGAGGTACAATGAGCAGTTCTTC. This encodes CASSGGRYNEQFF.